The 20 T cell receptor beta chains listed next were all sequenced from one sample in a study of cytomegalovirus exposure and HLA in healthy donors. PCR employed 60 Vbeta and 13 Jbeta primers. Repertoires were generated with immunoSEQ multiplex PCR, while TCRdb's copy carries only in-frame clones and drops some. The sample comprises around 120,000 clones, 80% of which are singletons, and 8.8% rests with the top ten. The sample was PBMCs. All receptors come from a female donor in good health and CMV-seropositive.

V is TRBV18 and J is TRBJ2-1; TRBD2 agrees at 8 bases. Germline loops: CDR1 KGHSH, CDR2 LQKENI. The trim removed 2 bases at V and 0 bases at J, leaving 9 bases unmatched. The CDR3 runs to 18 residues. CDR3 in DNA: TGTGCCAGCTCACCAATGGGGAGCGGGGGCTCCTCCTACAATGAGCAGTTCTTC. Translation gives CASSPMGSGGSSYNEQFF.

The gene calls are TRBV5-4 and TRBJ1-4; D is unresolved. Germline CDR1 is SGHNT and CDR2 is YYREEE (reference sequence). V was pared by 3 bases and J by 0 bases, with 12 bases between. The CDR3 runs 16 residues. The DNA for the CDR3 is TGTGCCAGCAGCTCCCAACAGCTACCAACTAATGAAAAACTGTTTTTT. Amino acids: CASSSQQLPTNEKLFF.

The J gene is TRBJ2-3, the V gene TRBV6-5; TRBD2 might be the D (5 bases). Germline-derived CDR1 and CDR2 are MNHEY and SVGAGI. With 6 bases removed from V and 3 bases from J, the gap between germline ends came to 13 bases. This CDR3 region has 14 residues. CDR3 bases: TGTGCCAGCAGCCCGACTGGACTGACAGATACGCAGTATTTT. Translating it yields CASSPTGLTDTQYF.

The chain employs TRBV7-2 and TRBJ2-5; D not resolved. The ends were cut back, 5 bases at V and 2 bases at J, with 12 bases in the middle. The CDR3 is made up of 14 amino acids. CDR1 and CDR2 (germline): SGHTA, FQGNSA. The CDR3 reads CASSPPLRQETQYF. The CDR3 region has the DNA TGTGCCAGCAGCCCCCCACTTAGACAAGAGACCCAGTACTTC.

This clone was observed a few times. The chain links TRBV5-6 to TRBJ2-5; TRBD2 might be the D (5 bases). The CDR3 has 14 amino acids. Trimming pared 4 bases from V and 2 bases from J, leaving 12 bases between. Looked up from germline, CDR1 is SGHDT and CDR2 is YYEEEE. The CDR3: CASSQEAVQETQYF. CDR3 DNA: TGTGCCAGCAGCCAGGAGGCAGTTCAAGAGACCCAGTACTTC.

This chain links TRBV10-3 with TRBJ1-2; 12 bases are a match to TRBD1. The V gene's germline CDR1 is ENHRY and CDR2 SYGVKD. The CDR3 extends over 14 amino acids. J lost 2 bases, V lost 11 bases, and 6 bases had no gene match. DNA for the CDR3: TGTGCCGTACGGGGGACAGGGGGCAACTATGGCTACACCTTC. It translates to CAVRGTGGNYGYTF.

The chain combines TRBV19 with TRBJ1-2; 7 positions agree with TRBD1. CDR3 length: 14 amino acids. Losses at the gene ends were 6 bases for V and 2 bases for J; bases not matched to a gene: 6. CDR1 and CDR2 from the germline V gene are LNHDA and SQIVND (reference sequence). The CDR3 sequence is CASRPDRRNYGYTF. The CDR3 region has the DNA TGTGCCAGTAGACCGGACAGGAGAAACTATGGCTACACCTTC. The complete variable domain, with remaining parts taken from reference TRBV19 and TRBJ1-2, reads DGGITQSPKYLFRKEGQNVTLSCEQNLNHDAMYWYRQDPGQGLRLIYYSQIVNDFQKGDIAEGYSVSREKKESFPLTVTSAQKNPTAFYLCASRPDRRNYGYTFGSGTRLTVV.

This chain joins TRBV15 and TRBJ1-6, with TRBD1 as a possible D gene (6 bases). Germline V CDR1 and CDR2: LNHNV, YYDKDF (reference sequence). With 6 bases removed from V and 13 bases from J, the gap between germline ends came to 16 bases. The CDR3 loop spans 13 amino acids. The CDR3 nucleotides read TGTGCCACCAGTCAAGAGGACAGCCTTCCCCTCCACTTT. It is translated as CATSQEDSLPLHF. Full variable domain (remainder filled in from reference TRBV15 and TRBJ1-6): DAMVIQNPRYQVTQFGKPVTLSCSQTLNHNVMYWYQQKSSQAPKLLFHYYDKDFNNEADTPDNFQSRRPNTSFCFLDIRSPGLGDTAMYLCATSQEDSLPLHFGNGTRLTVT.

The V gene is TRBV30, the J gene TRBJ1-3; D is possibly TRBD1 (6 bases). This CDR3 has 15 residues. Germline assignment: CDR1 GTSNPN and CDR2 SVGIG (reference sequence). Trimming stripped 3 bases from V and 1 base from J, with 13 bases between. CDR3 coding DNA: TGTGCCTGGAGATCCGGGACATCTTCTGGAAACACCATATATTTT. It translates to CAWRSGTSSGNTIYF.

The rearrangement links TRBV5-4 to TRBJ2-2; D not resolved. Trimming stripped 4 bases from V and 1 base from J, with 14 bases between. The CDR3 totals 16 residues. The germline CDR1 and CDR2 sequences are SGHNT and YYREEE (reference sequence). The CDR3 sequence is CASSPSWAGNTGELFF. Here the CDR3 DNA reads TGTGCCAGCAGCCCCTCGTGGGCCGGGAACACCGGGGAGCTGTTTTTT.

The chain couples TRBV30 to TRBJ2-7, with a possible D match to TRBD2 (5 bases). V lost 2 bases and J 2 bases, leaving 10 bases between the germline ends. Germline lookup yields CDR1 GTSNPN and CDR2 SVGIG (reference sequence). There are 13 residues in the CDR3. The CDR3 is CAWSLLVAYEQYF. The CDR3 coding sequence is TGTGCCTGGAGTCTACTAGTCGCCTACGAGCAGTACTTC.

This clone was observed a handful of times. V is TRBV30 and J is TRBJ2-5; 13 bases map to TRBD2. This CDR3 contains 15 residues. Germline CDR1 GTSNPN, CDR2 SVGIG (reference sequence). The trim removed 3 bases at V and 2 bases at J, leaving 3 bases unmatched. As DNA, the CDR3 is TGTGCCTGGAGCGGACTAGCGGGGGCACAAGAGACCCAGTACTTC. This encodes CAWSGLAGAQETQYF. The full variable domain, with the rest looked up from reference TRBV30 and TRBJ2-5, is SQTIHQWPATLVQPVGSPLSLECTVEGTSNPNLYWYRQAAGRGLQLLFYSVGIGQISSEVPQNLSASRPQDRQFILSSKKLLLSDSGFYLCAWSGLAGAQETQYFGPGTRLLVL.

V and J are TRBV18 and TRBJ1-5; tentative D call: TRBD1 (6 bases). The CDR3 loop spans 14 amino acids. Trimming pared 4 bases from V and 3 bases from J, leaving 10 bases between. Germline CDR1 and CDR2: KGHSH and LQKENI. For the CDR3, the DNA is TGTGCCAGCTCACTGGACAGAACCAATCAGCCCCAGCATTTT. Its protein is CASSLDRTNQPQHF. Looking up the rest from reference TRBV18 and TRBJ1-5 gives the full variable domain: NAGVMQNPRHLVRRRGQEARLRCSPMKGHSHVYWYRQLPEEGLKFMVYLQKENIIDESGMPKERFSAEFPKEGPSILRIQQVVRGDSAAYFCASSLDRTNQPQHFGDGTRLSIL.

The chain joins TRBV6-5 to TRBJ1-3; D is perhaps TRBD1 (6 bases). V gave up 7 bases and J gave up 4 bases, with 17 bases separating them. Germline V gene lookup returns CDR1 MNHEY and CDR2 SVGAGI. The CDR3 is made up of 15 amino acids. The CDR3 sequence: CASTPRPTGGNTIYF. The CDR3 DNA reads TGTGCCAGCACCCCCCGCCCGACAGGAGGAAACACCATATATTTT.

J is TRBJ2-7 and V is TRBV7-9; maybe TRBD2 (6 bases). The CDR3 covers 15 residues. Germline CDR1 and CDR2: SEHNR and FQNEAQ (reference sequence). The ends were cut back, 5 bases at V and 1 base at J, with 15 bases in the middle. In nucleotides, the CDR3 is TGTGCCAGCAGCGATGGACGGGGAGGATCCTACGAGCAGTACTTC. Translation: CASSDGRGGSYEQYF.

DNA for the CDR3: TGTGCCAGCACTCTTTTCGCTAGCTGGGAGCAGTACTTC. Its translation: CASTLFASWEQYF. V usage is TRBV2 and J usage is TRBJ2-7, with D possibly TRBD2 on 5 matching bases. V was shortened by 7 bases and J by 7 bases, with 17 bases between the two germline ends. The CDR3 contains 13 residues. The germline V gene encodes CDR1 SNHLY and CDR2 FYNNEI.

The CDR3 DNA reads as TGCGCCAGCAGCTTGGTCCCACTCAACACTGAAGCTTTCTTT. The encoded protein is CASSLVPLNTEAFF. The chain recombines TRBV5-1 with TRBJ1-1; D not certain. The CDR3 totals 14 residues. Germline CDR1 and CDR2: SGHRS and YFSETQ. Trimming pared 0 bases from V and 2 bases from J, leaving 8 bases between.

The chain uses TRBV5-4 and TRBJ2-2; TRBD2 agrees at 7 bases. J lost 7 bases, V lost 2 bases, and 5 bases had no gene match. Germline CDR1 is SGHNT and CDR2 is YYREEE (reference sequence). The CDR3 consists of 14 residues. The CDR3 DNA reads TGTGCCAGCAGCTTAAGCGGGGCCGGCGGGGAGCTGTTTTTT. Translated: CASSLSGAGGELFF.

The rearrangement links TRBV28 to TRBJ1-2; tentative D call: TRBD1 (5 bases). The CDR3 covers 14 residues. Germline CDR1 reads MDHEN; CDR2 reads SYDVKM. Between the trimmed V and J ends, which lost 3 bases and 4 bases, there was a span of 12 bases. This CDR3 reads CASSLNPGIYGYTF. CDR3 nucleotides: TGTGCCAGCAGTTTGAATCCAGGGATCTATGGCTACACCTTC.

The CDR3 coding sequence is TGTGCCAGCAGCTTAGCAGGGACCTATAATTCACCCCTCCACTTT. This sequence encodes CASSLAGTYNSPLHF. The chain employs TRBV11-2 and TRBJ1-6; a possible D gene is TRBD1 (5 bases). Trimming pared 1 base from V and 2 bases from J, leaving 6 bases between. CDR3 length equals 15 residues. The germline V gene encodes CDR1 SGHAT and CDR2 FQNNGV.